This T cell receptor (beta chain) came from a study of cytomegalovirus exposure and HLA in healthy donors. Findings of the study overall: In vitro assays verified that three CMV-associated chains recognized CMV antigens specifically. A later analysis revealed that TCR association rates differed between HLA loci, peaking at DRB1 and bottoming out at HLA-C.

The germline V gene encodes CDR1 LGHNA and CDR2 YNFKEQ. With 4 bases removed from V and 6 bases from J, the gap between germline ends came to 12 bases. The CDR3 length is 13 residues. Use of 60 Vbeta and 13 Jbeta primers characterized the PCR. Some clones are missing from TCRdb's copy, which holds only in-frame ones; the method was immunoSEQ multiplex PCR. Of approximately 260,000 clones in the sample, approximately 91% were seen once. With regard to this clone: Its antigen remains unknown.

The sequence derives from a girl under 10 years old in good health and CMV-seronegative. The sequencing input was PBMCs. The chain links TRBV4-2 to TRBJ2-5; a weak D match, TRBD2 (5 bases). CDR3 protein: CASSPHGEQTQYF. In nucleotides, the CDR3 is TGTGCCAGCAGCCCTCACGGGGAGCAGACCCAGTACTTC.